The 15 T cell receptor beta chains listed next were all sequenced from one sample in a study of shared clonotypes between healthy human individuals (dated by TCRdb to the early 2020s). Receptor amplification or capture employed the immunoSEQ multiplex PCR assay. TCRdb holds this immuneACCESS table with in-frame rearrangements only. Some clones are missing; in checked studies, unresolved V genes explain under half, and the rest has no known cause. A total of 1.4 million or so clones appear in this sample, about 98.5% of them only once. Under 0.45% of the sample is held by the ten biggest clonotypes. The specimen was naive CD4+ T cells sorted from blood. Explained via the paper, the cell subset or site label denotes: CD45RA+ positively selected. These receptors all stem from a man aged 30 to 45 in good health.

V usage is TRBV30 and J usage is TRBJ2-7; 11 bases fit TRBD2. CDR1 is GTSNPN, CDR2 SVGIG, per germline (reference sequence). This CDR3 region has 15 residues. V shed 2 bases, J shed 4 bases, and the junction held 7 bases outside the gene matches. In DNA, the CDR3 is TGTGCCTGGAGTTTTAGCGGGAGGGTGGATTACGAGCAGTACTTC. Its protein is CAWSFSGRVDYEQYF.

The chain carries TRBV27 and TRBJ1-5; D may be TRBD1 (6 bases). Trimming removed 5 bases at V and 3 bases at J, with 17 bases between. The germline gives CDR1 MNHEY, CDR2 SMNVEV (reference sequence). The CDR3 totals 16 residues. CDR3 amino acids: CASSPHISGANQPQHF. CDR3 sequence (DNA): TGTGCCAGCAGTCCCCATATTTCGGGGGCCAATCAGCCCCAGCATTTT.

This chain links TRBV15 with TRBJ2-7; 11 nucleotides line up with TRBD2. CDR1 and CDR2 (germline): LNHNV, YYDKDF (reference sequence). The CDR3 sequence is 21 residues long. V lost 0 bases and J lost 4; bases outside the gene matches: 20. CDR3: CATSRDRQLAGERTRRYEQYF. The CDR3 nucleotides are TGTGCCACCAGCAGAGATCGCCAACTAGCGGGAGAACGGACCAGGCGGTACGAGCAGTACTTC. Drawing the rest from reference TRBV15 and TRBJ2-7, the complete variable domain is DAMVIQNPRYQVTQFGKPVTLSCSQTLNHNVMYWYQQKSSQAPKLLFHYYDKDFNNEADTPDNFQSRRPNTSFCFLDIRSPGLGDTAMYLCATSRDRQLAGERTRRYEQYFGPGTRLTVT.

V gene TRBV7-2 combines with J gene TRBJ2-7, with TRBD2 identical over 11 bases. CDR1 is SGHTA, CDR2 FQGNSA, per germline. This CDR3 comprises 14 residues. V dropped 3 bases and J dropped 2; count of bases not matched to a gene: 0. The CDR3 spells CASSLTSGAYEQYF. The CDR3 region has the DNA TGTGCCAGCAGCTTGACTAGCGGGGCCTACGAGCAGTACTTC.

The chain recombines TRBV10-3 with TRBJ2-5; D is ambiguous. Germline assignment: CDR1 ENHRY and CDR2 SYGVKD. Trimming cost V 3 bases and J 0 bases, with 5 bases left between them. This CDR3 spans 13 amino acids. DNA of the CDR3: TGTGCCATCAGTGATGAAAACCAAGAGACCCAGTACTTC. This codes for CAISDENQETQYF.

This chain joins TRBV25-1 and TRBJ2-1; 7 bases agree with TRBD1. The CDR3 runs 14 residues. The germline V gene encodes CDR1 MGHDK and CDR2 SYGVNS. V lost 4 bases to trimming and J lost 9 bases; unmatched junction nucleotides: 9. CDR3 nucleotide sequence: TGTGCCAGCAGTGGGACAGGAGCACAGGGTGAGCAGTTCTTC. This sequence encodes CASSGTGAQGEQFF.

V is TRBV28 and J is TRBJ2-7; TRBD1 is a possible D gene (5 bases). Trimming stripped 5 bases from V and 0 bases from J, with 17 bases between. The CDR3 length is 16 residues. From germline, CDR1 is MDHEN and CDR2 SYDVKM. CDR3 protein: CASSRVLGVGSYEQYF. DNA of the CDR3: TGTGCCAGCAGTCGGGTCCTAGGGGTTGGCTCCTACGAGCAGTACTTC. Using reference TRBV28 and TRBJ2-7 for the parts outside the CDR3, the full variable domain is DVKVTQSSRYLVKRTGEKVFLECVQDMDHENMFWYRQDPGLGLRLIYFSYDVKMKEKGDIPEGYSVSREKKERFSLILESASTNQTSMYLCASSRVLGVGSYEQYFGPGTRLTVT.

Turning to this clone: One end of the junction does not line up with germline, which may come from a read error. The chain joins TRBV28 to TRBJ2-1; a possible D gene is TRBD1 (6 bases). From germline, CDR1 is MDHEN and CDR2 SYDVKM. This CDR3 has 9 amino acids. Here the CDR3 DNA reads TGTGCCCGCAGGGACAAGCAGTTCTTC. This codes for CARRDKQFF.

The chain links TRBV6-1 to TRBJ2-1, with TRBD2 matching over 7 bases. The CDR3 spans 15 residues. V was pared by 1 base and J by 9 bases, with 9 bases of the junction left unmatched. Germline-derived CDR1 and CDR2 are MNHNS and SASEGT. DNA of the CDR3: TGTGCCAGCAGTGAAGTAAGACTAGCTAACGCTGAGCAGTTCTTC. Translating gives CASSEVRLANAEQFF.

The V and J genes are TRBV7-6 and TRBJ2-3; 12 positions match TRBD1. CDR3 length: 15 amino acids. V shed 3 bases, J shed 2 bases, and the junction held 0 bases outside the gene matches. Germline values: CDR1 SGHVS, CDR2 FNYEAQ. The CDR3 spells CASSLGQGATDTQYF. The CDR3 bases are TGTGCCAGCAGCTTGGGACAGGGGGCCACAGATACGCAGTATTTT.

The chain links TRBV19 to TRBJ2-7; TRBD1 matches 10 bases. With 5 bases clipped from V and 6 bases from J, the junction kept 13 bases outside the gene matches. Germline assignment: CDR1 LNHDA and CDR2 SQIVND (reference sequence). This CDR3 has 16 residues. CDR3 coding DNA: TGTGCCAGTAGTGTCGGGACAGGGGCTTCCGTCAGCGAGCAGTACTTC. This translates into CASSVGTGASVSEQYF.

The chain links TRBV19 to TRBJ2-3; D not certain. V gave up 0 bases and J gave up 6 bases, with 10 bases separating them. The CDR3 is made up of 14 amino acids. From germline, CDR1 is LNHDA and CDR2 SQIVND (reference sequence). The CDR3 protein is CASSIDQAGDTQYF. The CDR3 DNA reads TGTGCCAGTAGTATAGATCAGGCAGGCGATACGCAGTATTTT.

The rearrangement links TRBV18 to TRBJ2-4, with D hard to call. With 0 bases removed from V and 0 bases from J, the gap between germline ends came to 6 bases. This CDR3 region has 15 residues. Germline loops: CDR1 KGHSH, CDR2 LQKENI. CDR3 in DNA: TGTGCCAGCTCACCACCCTCCTCAGCCAAAAACATTCAGTACTTC. This encodes CASSPPSSAKNIQYF.

The V gene is TRBV28, the J gene TRBJ2-6; the match to TRBD1 covers 7 bases. CDR3 length: 18 residues. Germline V lookup: CDR1 MDHEN, CDR2 SYDVKM. The J segment lost 2 bases and the V segment lost 1 base, leaving 8 bases of the junction unmatched. In DNA form, the CDR3 reads TGTGCCAGCAGTTTATACAGGGGAGAAAGCACTGGGGCCAACGTCCTGACTTTC. It encodes CASSLYRGESTGANVLTF.

This sequence joins TRBV30 and TRBJ1-1; D is unresolved. V dropped 2 bases and J dropped 3 bases, with 10 bases sitting between them. Germline loops: CDR1 GTSNPN, CDR2 SVGIG (reference sequence). CDR3 length equals 13 residues. DNA for the CDR3: TGTGCCTGGAGTACCAATGGGGACACTGAAGCTTTCTTT. Protein product: CAWSTNGDTEAFF.